This entry concerns a single T cell receptor (beta chain). The entry originates in a study of blood T cell repertoires in COVID-19. How the authors handled the data: Estimation of nucleated cell counts relied on the amplification of reference gene primers. Assay: immunoSEQ multiplex PCR; the TCRdb copy retains only in-frame clones and omits some. V, J and clone size are taken as reported in that table, and D and trimming were inferred from the DNA itself. The repertoire holds about 350,000 clones, with almost 90% as singletons. Trimming removed 5 bases from V and 2 bases from J; junction bases left unmatched: 12. The germline V gene has CDR1 SGDLS and CDR2 YYNGEE. This CDR3 region has 16 residues.

The TCR comes from a woman in her thirties who had been exposed to COVID-19. The rearrangement links TRBV9 to TRBJ1-2; 7 nucleotides match TRBD1. The sample comprised PBMCs or T cells enriched from blood (not recorded which). The CDR3 sequence: CASSDSRTGPNYGYTF. The CDR3 DNA reads TGTGCCAGCAGTGACAGTAGGACAGGCCCAAACTATGGCTACACCTTC.